The clone carrying this TCR beta chain showed up many times. Its antigen is as yet unknown. The TCR beta CDR3 regions underwent amplification using RNA transcripts as the source. With the HTBI primer set, the TCR CDR3 went through a first round of RT-PCR. Using its own MiXCR run on the multiplex PCR reads, TCRdb lists one record per CDR3 protein. The data show roughly 350,000 distinct CDR3 sequences, with about 14% seen just once and around 19% held by the top ten. Germline V CDR1 and CDR2: MDHEN, SYDVKM. V trimming: 6 bases; J trimming: 2 bases; junction bases outside the gene matches: 18. The CDR3 consists of 18 residues. The data derive from a study of T cells in Graves' hyperthyroidism and ophthalmopathy. About 9.4 ml fresh peripheral blood yielded the PBMCs. Study observations and caveats: Onset of ophthalmopathy came a median roughly 6.4 months after the model predicted it. The majority of expanded thyroid clonotypes above 0.001 also appeared in blood. A model of 13 V-J pairs discriminated ophthalmopathy from stable hyperthyroidism.

The rearrangement uses TRBV28 and TRBJ2-5; 7 bases match TRBD1. The clonotype comes from a woman aged 25-40 years with Graves' ophthalmopathy. The sequencing input was blood. The chain's CDR3 is CASSPPPMTGIGQETQYF. CDR3 in DNA: TGTGCCAGCAGCCCTCCACCAATGACAGGGATCGGTCAAGAGACCCAGTACTTC.